The 32 T cell receptor beta chains below come from one sample, sequenced in a study of post-analysis software for immune sequencing data. Study-wide results and caveats: Five or six TRBV segments, TRBV5-6, TRBV5-1 and TRBV20-1 among them, were found more frequent in patients than controls.

These receptors are not linked to any known antigen. Libraries were made from TCR beta cDNA, and they carried unique molecular identifiers. TCRdb itself ran the PCR reads through MiXCR, one entry per CDR3 protein. This repertoire shows hundreds of thousands of distinct CDR3 sequences, more than 50% found once; its top ten account for roughly 12%. The sample was blood. Source of these receptors: a girl under 10 years old with multiple sclerosis.

The V call is TRBV10-3, the J call TRBJ1-2; 7 nucleotides align to TRBD1. J gave up 5 bases and V 3 bases, and 3 bases lay outside the gene matches. Germline CDR1 reads ENHRY; CDR2 reads SYGVKD. The CDR3 runs 13 residues. CDR3 nucleotide sequence: TGTGCCATCAGTGACGGACAGGCATATGGCTACACCTTC. Its translation: CAISDGQAYGYTF.

The chain combines TRBV6-5 with TRBJ1-1; D is perhaps TRBD1 (5 bases). The V end lost 4 bases, the J end lost 11 bases, and 17 bases lay between the germline ends. Germline assignment: CDR1 MNHEY and CDR2 SVGAGI. The CDR3 runs 13 residues. CDR3 nucleotide sequence: TGTGCCAGCAGTTCCACTCCCCGGACAAAGGCTTTCTTT. This sequence encodes CASSSTPRTKAFF.

This clonotype came up many times. The chain is built from TRBV14 and TRBJ2-7; 7 bases agree with TRBD2. Germline-derived CDR1 and CDR2 are SGHDN and FVKESK. V lost 1 base, J lost 7 bases, and 13 bases stayed unmatched. This CDR3 has 16 amino acids. The CDR3 here is CASSQALWSWEGEQYF. In nucleotides, the CDR3 is TGTGCCAGCAGCCAAGCCCTTTGGAGCTGGGAGGGAGAGCAGTACTTC.

This sequence joins TRBV7-2 and TRBJ2-7; 7 bases align to TRBD1. Judging by the DNA end, TRBJ2-5 fits better; the J call may be wrong. The CDR3 totals 14 residues. The V gene's germline CDR1 is SGHTA and CDR2 FQGNSA. CDR3 DNA: TGTGCCAGCAGCTCGATGGACAGGCGCGAGACCCAGTACTTC. Amino acids: CASSSMDRRETQYF.

The chain links TRBV10-3 to TRBJ2-3; perhaps TRBD2 as D (6 bases). Trimming pared 5 bases from V and 4 bases from J, leaving 10 bases between. CDR1 is ENHRY, CDR2 SYGVKD, per germline. The CDR3 covers 13 residues. The CDR3 bases are TGTGCCATCAGTTCACTAGCACCAGATACGCAGTATTTT. This translates into CAISSLAPDTQYF.

This clonotype was observed a few times. For the CDR3, the DNA is TGTGCCAGCAGCTTATACAGGGGAAACGAGCAGTACTTC. As protein: CASSLYRGNEQYF. V and J are TRBV11-3 and TRBJ2-7, with 7 bases identical to TRBD1. J gave up 5 bases and V 2 bases, and 3 bases lay outside the gene matches. This CDR3 is 13 amino acids long. Looked up from germline, CDR1 is SGHNT and CDR2 is YENEEA.

The chain has TRBV29-1 and TRBJ1-2; TRBD1 aligns across 10 bases. The CDR3 has 13 amino acids. Germline V CDR1 and CDR2: SQVTM, ANQGSEA. CDR3 bases: TGCAGTGCCGGGACAGGGGAAGTCTATGGCTACACCTTC. It specifies CSAGTGEVYGYTF.

This rearrangement joins TRBV20-1 to TRBJ2-3; perhaps D is TRBD1 or TRBD2 (5 bases each). The CDR3 consists of 13 residues. Germline V gives CDR1 DFQATT, CDR2 SNEGSKA (reference sequence). CDR3 protein: CTMGVSGTDTQYF. CDR3 DNA: TGCACCATGGGGGTCAGCGGCACAGATACGCAGTATTTT.

V is TRBV7-9 and J is TRBJ2-1; D unresolved. The CDR3 totals 14 residues. V gave up 1 base and J gave up 4 bases, with 8 bases separating them. Germline loops: CDR1 SEHNR, CDR2 FQNEAQ (reference sequence). CDR3 region: CASSLDLVYNEQFF. DNA for the CDR3: TGTGCCAGCAGCTTAGATCTGGTATACAATGAGCAGTTCTTC.

The rearrangement joins TRBV7-9 to TRBJ1-4, with 9 bases lining up with TRBD1. Trimming removed 4 bases from V and 6 bases from J; junction bases left unmatched: 6. Per the germline V gene, CDR1 is SEHNR and CDR2 is FQNEAQ (reference sequence). This CDR3 comprises 15 residues. In DNA form, the CDR3 reads TGTGCCAGCAGCTCCCGGGACAGGGAAGATGAAAAACTGTTTTTT. Translated: CASSSRDREDEKLFF. The full variable domain, in which reference TRBV7-9 and TRBJ1-4 provide the parts outside the CDR3, is DTGVSQNPRHKITKRGQNVTFRCDPISEHNRLYWYRQTLGQGPEFLTYFQNEAQLEKSRLLSDRFSAERPKGSFSTLEIQRTEQGDSAMYLCASSSRDREDEKLFFGSGTQLSVL.

This clonotype came up once. This sequence joins TRBV3-1 and TRBJ2-5; either TRBD1 or TRBD2 may supply D (5 bases each). Between the trimmed V and J ends, which lost 3 bases and 11 bases, there was a span of 13 bases. The germline CDR1 and CDR2 sequences are LGHDT and YNNKEL (reference sequence). The CDR3 is 12 residues long. This CDR3 is CASSQAAREQYF. In nucleotides, the CDR3 is TGTGCCAGCAGCCAGGCCGCCAGGGAGCAGTACTTC.

The chain employs TRBV12-3 or TRBV12-4 and TRBJ2-3; D not certain. The CDR3 consists of 16 residues. Trimming left V 5 bases short and J 4 bases short, with 19 bases between. The CDR3 region has the DNA TGTGCCAGCAGTATCTTCCTAGAAGTGACTCCAGATACGCAGTATTTT. Residues: CASSIFLEVTPDTQYF.

The chain has TRBV11-2 and TRBJ1-5; D remains ambiguous. This CDR3 has 13 residues. Germline CDR1 reads SGHAT; CDR2 reads FQNNGV. With 2 bases removed from V and 5 bases from J, the gap between germline ends came to 7 bases. The CDR3 spells CASSLIAYQPQHF. The CDR3 coding sequence is TGTGCCAGCAGCTTAATCGCCTATCAGCCCCAGCATTTT.

This clonotype was seen once. J is TRBJ2-5 and V is TRBV4-1, with 9 bases identical to TRBD2. Germline-derived CDR1 and CDR2 are MGHRA and YSYEKL. The CDR3 has 19 residues. Losses at the gene ends were 0 bases for V and 7 bases for J; bases not matched to a gene: 18. CDR3 coding DNA: TGCGCCAGCAGCCAAGACGGCAGTAGCGGGGGACGCTCGGTTTCGACCCAGTACTTC. It yields the protein CASSQDGSSGGRSVSTQYF.

This chain joins TRBV6-2 or TRBV6-3 and TRBJ2-1; 12 bases agree with TRBD2. This CDR3 region has 14 residues. CDR1 and CDR2 from the germline V gene are MNHEY and SVGEGT. V shed 5 bases and J 5 bases; nucleotides not matched to a gene: 1. The CDR3 reads CASSRTSGDNEQFF. The CDR3 nucleotides are TGTGCCAGCAGTCGGACTAGCGGGGACAATGAGCAGTTCTTC.

The V call is TRBV11-3, the J call TRBJ2-5; 10 bases are a match to TRBD1. V dropped 3 bases and J dropped 5; count of bases not matched to a gene: 12. CDR1 SGHNT and CDR2 YENEEA come from the germline V gene. The CDR3 sequence is 17 residues long. In DNA form, the CDR3 reads TGTGCCAGCAGCTTGGCCCCCGGGACAGGGGTTGGGGAGACCCAGTACTTC. It codes for CASSLAPGTGVGETQYF.

This chain connects TRBV5-6 to TRBJ2-1; the match to TRBD1 covers 9 bases. Trimming at V came to 3 bases and at J to 6 bases, leaving 1 base not matched to a gene. Looked up from germline, CDR1 is SGHDT and CDR2 is YYEEEE. The CDR3 sequence is 13 residues long. CDR3 in amino acids: CASSWDRVNEQFF. DNA for the CDR3: TGTGCCAGCAGCTGGGACAGGGTCAATGAGCAGTTCTTC.

The chain employs TRBV29-1 and TRBJ1-5; D not certain. The V end was cut by 3 bases, the J end by 3 bases, with 3 bases between. CDR1 SQVTM and CDR2 ANQGSEA come from the germline V gene. This CDR3 contains 11 residues. The DNA of the CDR3 is TGCAGCGTTGACCCCAATCAGCCCCAGCATTTT. This sequence encodes CSVDPNQPQHF.

This sequence joins TRBV12-3 or TRBV12-4 and TRBJ2-1, with D hard to call. The CDR3 has 13 residues. Between the trimmed V and J ends, which lost 6 bases and 4 bases, there was a span of 10 bases. CDR3 nucleotides: TGTGCCAGCAGCACAATATCTTACAATGAGCAGTTCTTC. Its protein product is CASSTISYNEQFF.

CDR3 nucleotide sequence: TGTGCCATCAGTGGACGCTTCGGGACTAGCGGGACAAACAATGAGCAGTTCTTC. Its translation: CAISGRFGTSGTNNEQFF. The genes are TRBV10-3 and TRBJ2-1, with 13 bases fitting TRBD2. The length of the CDR3 is 18 residues. Looked up from germline, CDR1 is ENHRY and CDR2 is SYGVKD. Germline trimming cut 4 bases from V and 5 bases from J; bases unmatched to any gene: 11.

The chain couples TRBV18 to TRBJ1-2; D not resolved. Between the trimmed V and J ends, which lost 2 bases and 4 bases, there was a span of 14 bases. The CDR3 consists of 15 residues. Germline V gene sequence: CDR1 KGHSH, CDR2 LQKENI. CDR3 region: CASSPSMGRSYGYTF. The CDR3 nucleotides read TGTGCCAGCTCACCATCAATGGGCAGAAGCTATGGCTACACCTTC.

This clonotype was detected only a few times. The rearrangement joins TRBV9 to TRBJ2-5; possible D gene TRBD2, 5 bases. Germline V gene sequence: CDR1 SGDLS, CDR2 YYNGEE. V dropped 0 bases and J dropped 1 base, with 10 bases sitting between them. CDR3 length equals 15 residues. The CDR3 DNA reads as TGTGCCAGCAGCGTAGTAGGAGCGGTCCAAGAGACCCAGTACTTC. Protein: CASSVVGAVQETQYF.

The CDR3 DNA reads TGTGCCAGCAGTTTCGGGACCCTAGAGCAGTACTTC. Translating gives CASSFGTLEQYF. V gene TRBV28 combines with J gene TRBJ2-7, with D possibly being TRBD1 or TRBD2 (5 bases each). Germline CDR1 reads MDHEN; CDR2 reads SYDVKM. The V end lost 3 bases, the J end lost 7 bases, and 10 bases lay between the germline ends. The CDR3 runs to 12 residues.

Only a few counts were recorded for this clonotype. The rearrangement links TRBV7-3 to TRBJ2-1, with TRBD1 matching 8 bases. The CDR3 runs to 14 residues. J was trimmed by 6 bases and V by 5 bases; bases with no gene match: 6. In germline, CDR1 is SGHTA, CDR2 FQGTGA. The CDR3 DNA reads TGTGCCAGCAGCCCGACAGGGGTGGTCAATGAGCAGTTCTTC. This codes for CASSPTGVVNEQFF.

The CDR3 loop reads CASSTGHRGTEAFF. In DNA, the CDR3 is TGTGCCAGTTCAACGGGACATAGAGGGACTGAAGCTTTCTTT. V is TRBV19 and J is TRBJ1-1; the D gene is possibly TRBD1 (6 bases). The V end lost 8 bases, the J end lost 5 bases, and 18 bases lay between the germline ends. There are 14 residues in the CDR3. Per the germline V gene, CDR1 is LNHDA and CDR2 is SQIVND (reference sequence).

This clonotype was seen only once. The chain has TRBV2 and TRBJ2-7, with a tentative D call TRBD1 (5 bases). Trimming pared 6 bases from V and 3 bases from J, leaving 12 bases between. The germline CDR1 and CDR2 sequences are SNHLY and FYNNEI. CDR3 length equals 13 residues. This CDR3 is CASSLTAYYEQYF. The CDR3 DNA sequence: TGTGCCAGCAGCCTGACAGCTTACTACGAGCAGTACTTC. Full variable domain (rest looked up from reference TRBV2 and TRBJ2-7): EPEVTQTPSHQVTQMGQEVILRCVPISNHLYFYWYRQILGQKVEFLVSFYNNEISEKSEIFDDQFSVERPDGSNFTLKIRSTKLEDSAMYFCASSLTAYYEQYFGPGTRLTVT.

V gene TRBV7-9 combines with J gene TRBJ2-1, with 7 bases matching TRBD1. V dropped 5 bases and J dropped 4; count of bases not matched to a gene: 8. Germline V gene lookup returns CDR1 SEHNR and CDR2 FQNEAQ (reference sequence). CDR3 length: 15 amino acids. The DNA for the CDR3 is TGTGCCAGCAGCCCCCAGGGACAGCGGTACAATGAGCAGTTCTTC. Translating it yields CASSPQGQRYNEQFF.

The V call is TRBV5-1, the J call TRBJ2-7, with 10 bases matching TRBD2. The germline V gene encodes CDR1 SGHRS and CDR2 YFSETQ. CDR3 length: 16 residues. The V and J ends lost 2 bases and 1 base, in that order; junction bases with no gene match: 6. DNA for the CDR3: TGCGCCAGCAGCTTCATAGCGGGAGGTACGTCCTACGAGCAGTACTTC. It codes for CASSFIAGGTSYEQYF.

J is TRBJ2-1 and V is TRBV20-1; 13 positions agree with TRBD2. Germline V lookup: CDR1 DFQATT, CDR2 SNEGSKA (reference sequence). The CDR3 contains 15 residues. The V segment lost 5 bases and the J segment 9 bases; nucleotides outside the gene matches: 10. The DNA for the CDR3 is TGCAGTGCTGGACTAGCGGGAGCGGGTCAGAGTGAGCAGTTCTTC. It translates to CSAGLAGAGQSEQFF.

This clonotype showed up just a few times. This chain links TRBV20-1 with TRBJ2-1; D is perhaps TRBD2 (6 bases). Trimming removed 0 bases at V and 5 bases at J, with 11 bases between. Germline V gives CDR1 DFQATT, CDR2 SNEGSKA (reference sequence). The CDR3 contains 14 residues. The DNA for the CDR3 is TGCAGTGCTAGAGAGGCGGGATTGGACAATGAGCAGTTCTTC. As protein: CSAREAGLDNEQFF.

V is TRBV20-1 and J is TRBJ2-1; D is possibly TRBD2 (6 bases). The V end was cut by 2 bases, the J end by 1 base, with 21 bases between. This CDR3 has 18 amino acids. Germline-derived CDR1 and CDR2 are DFQATT and SNEGSKA (reference sequence). As DNA, the CDR3 is TGCAGTGCTAGAAGGGGCACTAGCTCCTCCGGATCCTACAATGAGCAGTTCTTC. Protein product: CSARRGTSSSGSYNEQFF.

The chain couples TRBV20-1 to TRBJ2-7; D gene uncertain. Germline V gene data show CDR1 as DFQATT and CDR2 as SNEGSKA (reference sequence). The CDR3 covers 12 residues. Trimming took off 2 bases at V and 0 bases at J, with 5 bases between the two ends. CDR3 DNA sequence: TGCAGTGCTAGACGGACCTCCTACGAGCAGTACTTC. It encodes CSARRTSYEQYF.